This T cell receptor beta chain is from a study of cytomegalovirus exposure and HLA in healthy donors. Whole-study context: An earlier analysis identified 117 million unique TCR beta sequences in some 170 million T cells. Tens of millions of unique TCRs, all from HLA-typed donors, were included in an early release of the data. Broader study findings: A later analysis associated under 20,000 TCR beta sequences with HLA alleles at a 0.05 false discovery rate.

Use of 60 Vbeta and 13 Jbeta primers characterized the PCR. The method was immunoSEQ multiplex PCR; TCRdb's version includes in-frame clones alone and lacks a portion of them. In the table there are 200,000 to 250,000 clones, around 80% of which are singletons. This CDR3 spans 13 amino acids. Germline CDR1 and CDR2: MNHNS and SASEGT. Note on this clone: Its antigen remains unknown.

The V and J genes are TRBV6-1 and TRBJ2-5; TRBD1 is a possible D gene (5 bases). The last part of the DNA fits TRBJ2-7 better; the J call may be wrong. The TCR comes from a boy younger than 18 in good health and CMV-seronegative. The source material was PBMCs. The CDR3 loop reads CASQGFSPHEQYF. DNA for the CDR3: TGTGCCTCCCAGGGCTTTTCTCCCCACGAGCAGTACTTC.